This T cell receptor (beta chain) was observed in a study of cytomegalovirus exposure and HLA in healthy donors. Findings of the study overall: Per a later analysis, HLA-associated TCR beta chains showed more clonal expansion than other, equally common TCR beta chains. As a later analysis showed, a missense DCLRE1C variant was linked to trimming of TCR beta V- and J-genes. The study put some 150 TCR beta chains on its list as cytomegalovirus-associated.

PCR involved 60 Vbeta and 13 Jbeta primers. Some clones are missing from TCRdb's copy, which holds only in-frame ones; the method was immunoSEQ multiplex PCR. Here the sample spans roughly 100,000 clones, about three quarters being singletons. Germline assignment: CDR1 WNHNN and CDR2 SYGVQD (reference sequence). The V end lost 6 bases, the J end lost 9 bases, and 15 bases lay between the germline ends. The CDR3 extends over 13 amino acids. As concerns this clone: Its specificity is not known.

The clonotype comes from a boy between 10 and 17 years old in good health and CMV-seronegative. The chain carries TRBV10-1 and TRBJ2-1, with D maybe TRBD2 (5 bases). The sample was PBMCs. The CDR3 is CASSEPPAGEQFF. The CDR3 DNA follows: TGCGCCAGCAGCGAACCCCCCGCGGGTGAGCAGTTCTTC.